These T cell receptor beta chains were read from a single sample in a study of cytomegalovirus exposure and HLA in healthy donors. Data came from immunoSEQ multiplex PCR; TCRdb stores just in-frame clones and leaves some out. This table holds approximately 100,000 clones, around 76% found once. The source material was PBMCs. The source is a woman between 50 and 59 years old in good health and CMV-seropositive. Both conserved end residues are part of each CDR3. A D gene is named only where the DNA matches it firmly. Rows give clone size only sometimes, using once, few, many, or a class for an expanded clone.

clone_size: .; v_call: TRBV30; j_call: TRBJ1-1; d_call: .; cdr3_nt: TGTGCCTGGAGTTCCGGCACTGAAGCTTTCTTT; cdr3_aa: CAWSSGTEAFF
clone_size: .; v_call: TRBV27; j_call: TRBJ1-1; d_call: TRBD1; cdr3_nt: TGTGCCACCAGGGACAGGTCGAACACTGAAGCTTTCTTT; cdr3_aa: CATRDRSNTEAFF
clone_size: few; v_call: TRBV11-2; j_call: TRBJ2-7; d_call: TRBD2; cdr3_nt: TGTGCCAGCAGCTTAGAAGCGGGAGGCTCCTACGAGCAGTACTTC; cdr3_aa: CASSLEAGGSYEQYF
clone_size: few; v_call: TRBV11-2; j_call: TRBJ1-5; d_call: .; cdr3_nt: TGTGCCAGCAGCTTTTATGAGGTGCGGTGTCAGCCCCAGCATTTT; cdr3_aa: CASSFYEVRCQPQHF
clone_size: .; v_call: TRBV6-1; j_call: TRBJ1-1; d_call: TRBD1; cdr3_nt: TGTGCCAGCACCCTGGGACAGGCGAACACTGAAGCTTTCTTT; cdr3_aa: CASTLGQANTEAFF
clone_size: few; v_call: TRBV10-1; j_call: TRBJ1-2; d_call: TRBD1; cdr3_nt: TGCGCCAGCCATGAAATCAGGGGGAAAATCTATGGCTACACCTTC; cdr3_aa: CASHEIRGKIYGYTF
clone_size: few; v_call: TRBV5-1; j_call: TRBJ1-1; d_call: TRBD1; cdr3_nt: TGTGCCAGCAGCTTACAGGGGAAGACTGAAGCTTTCTTT; cdr3_aa: CASSLQGKTEAFF
clone_size: .; v_call: TRBV6-5; j_call: TRBJ2-2; d_call: TRBD1; cdr3_nt: TGTGCCAGCAGTTACACGACAGGGGGGGCCGGGGAGCTGTTTTTT; cdr3_aa: CASSYTTGGAGELFF
clone_size: .; v_call: TRBV2; j_call: TRBJ1-2; d_call: TRBD1; cdr3_nt: TGTGCCAGCAGGGACAGGCCTCAAGGCTACACCTTC; cdr3_aa: CASRDRPQGYTF
clone_size: .; v_call: TRBV7-3; j_call: TRBJ2-2; d_call: .; cdr3_nt: TGTGCCAGCAGACCCAATGGGGCGGAGATCACCGGGGAGCTGTTTTTT; cdr3_aa: CASRPNGAEITGELFF
clone_size: .; v_call: TRBV19; j_call: TRBJ1-5; d_call: TRBD1; cdr3_nt: TGTGCCAGTAGCTTCGGACAGGTTAGCAATCAGCCCCAGCATTTT; cdr3_aa: CASSFGQVSNQPQHF
clone_size: .; v_call: TRBV19; j_call: TRBJ1-1; d_call: TRBD1; cdr3_nt: TGTGCCAGTAGGTCCCAGGGGGCTATCGCTGAAGCTTTCTTT; cdr3_aa: CASRSQGAIAEAFF
clone_size: .; v_call: TRBV5-4; j_call: TRBJ2-3; d_call: TRBD2; cdr3_nt: TGTGCCAGCAGCTTGAGGTTAGCGGGGGCAGATACGCAGTATTTT; cdr3_aa: CASSLRLAGADTQYF
clone_size: once; v_call: TRBV7-6; j_call: TRBJ2-2; d_call: TRBD2; cdr3_nt: TGTGCCAGCAGCCCTAGCGGGGGTGATGTCGGGGAGCTGTTTTTT; cdr3_aa: CASSPSGGDVGELFF
clone_size: .; v_call: TRBV6-6; j_call: TRBJ2-1; d_call: .; cdr3_nt: TGTGCCAGCAGTTACAGGGCTAGCACCTACAATGAGCAGTTCTTC; cdr3_aa: CASSYRASTYNEQFF
clone_size: .; v_call: TRBV7-2; j_call: TRBJ1-1; d_call: .; cdr3_nt: TGTGCCAGCAGCTCGAGGTTGACTGAAGCTTTCTTT; cdr3_aa: CASSSRLTEAFF
clone_size: .; v_call: TRBV19; j_call: TRBJ2-3; d_call: TRBD2; cdr3_nt: TGTGCCAGTGGGCTAGCGGGGGGGTATTTGCATAGCACAGATACGCAGTATTTT; cdr3_aa: CASGLAGGYLHSTDTQYF
clone_size: .; v_call: TRBV9; j_call: TRBJ1-4; d_call: TRBD1; cdr3_nt: TGTGCCAGCAGCGCAAAACAGGGGGATGAAAAACTGTTTTTT; cdr3_aa: CASSAKQGDEKLFF
clone_size: .; v_call: TRBV5-5; j_call: TRBJ1-2; d_call: .; cdr3_nt: TGTGCCAGCAGCCTGGACGACAGGAGAGATTATGGCTACACCTTC; cdr3_aa: CASSLDDRRDYGYTF
clone_size: many; v_call: TRBV2; j_call: TRBJ2-7; d_call: .; cdr3_nt: TGTGCCAGCAGTACAGGGTTCAGCTCCTACGAGCAGTACTTC; cdr3_aa: CASSTGFSSYEQYF
clone_size: .; v_call: TRBV6-4; j_call: TRBJ2-1; d_call: .; cdr3_nt: TGTGCCAGCAGTGAGCGAAGCTCCTACAATGAGCAGTTCTTC; cdr3_aa: CASSERSSYNEQFF
clone_size: few; v_call: TRBV25-1; j_call: TRBJ1-1; d_call: .; cdr3_nt: TGTGCCAGCAGTGAAGGGAGTGAAGCTTTCTTT; cdr3_aa: CASSEGSEAFF
clone_size: .; v_call: TRBV6-5; j_call: TRBJ2-7; d_call: TRBD1; cdr3_nt: TGTGCCAGCGCCGGTGGAGACAGGGGAACCTACGAGCAGTACTTC; cdr3_aa: CASAGGDRGTYEQYF
clone_size: .; v_call: TRBV7-2; j_call: TRBJ2-2; d_call: TRBD2; cdr3_nt: TGTGCCAGCAGGACTAGCGGGGGGGCGGGGACCGGGGAGCTGTTTTTT; cdr3_aa: CASRTSGGAGTGELFF
clone_size: .; v_call: TRBV7-9; j_call: TRBJ1-1; d_call: .; cdr3_nt: TGTGCCAGCAGCCCGGGGACATCGAACACTGAAGCTTTCTTT; cdr3_aa: CASSPGTSNTEAFF
clone_size: .; v_call: TRBV5-1; j_call: TRBJ2-7; d_call: TRBD2; cdr3_nt: TGCGCCAGCAGCCCCCCAAGCGGGGGGTTATACGAGCAGTACTTC; cdr3_aa: CASSPPSGGLYEQYF
clone_size: .; v_call: TRBV7-9; j_call: TRBJ2-1; d_call: TRBD1; cdr3_nt: TGTGCCAGCAGCTTGGGACAGCAGGCCCTTGGGAGTTACAATGAGCAGTTCTTC; cdr3_aa: CASSLGQQALGSYNEQFF
clone_size: .; v_call: TRBV7-6; j_call: TRBJ1-1; d_call: .; cdr3_nt: TGTGCCAGCAGCCCCTGGGAGGGTAGGATGAACACTGAAGCTTTCTTT; cdr3_aa: CASSPWEGRMNTEAFF
clone_size: .; v_call: TRBV9; j_call: TRBJ2-3; d_call: .; cdr3_nt: TGTGCCAGCAGCGTAGAAGCGGGTATCAGCACAGATACGCAGTATTTT; cdr3_aa: CASSVEAGISTDTQYF
clone_size: .; v_call: TRBV5-1; j_call: TRBJ1-6; d_call: TRBD1; cdr3_nt: TGCGCCAGCAGTTCGGGACAGGGGGGTTCACCCCTCCACTTT; cdr3_aa: CASSSGQGGSPLHF
clone_size: .; v_call: TRBV27; j_call: TRBJ1-3; d_call: .; cdr3_nt: TGTGCCAGCAGTTTACAGGGGCATGGAAACACCATATATTTT; cdr3_aa: CASSLQGHGNTIYF